These 26 T cell receptor beta chains share one sample of origin, sequenced in a study of identical twins. TCRdb recomputed calls from the 5' RACE reads with MiXCR, one row per CDR3 protein. The table records around 650,000 distinct CDR3 sequences, just over 7% of them present only once. Separately, the same data were catalogued under a study of yellow fever vaccine responses in identical twins.

Sequencing used PBMCs. The origin of the receptors is a woman aged 18-29 years in good health.

There are a few counts of this clonotype. The rearrangement joins TRBV5-1 to TRBJ2-1; unclear D gene. CDR1 and CDR2 (germline): SGHRS, YFSETQ. V shed 4 bases and J shed 9 bases, with 14 bases lying between them. This CDR3 is built from 13 residues. In DNA, the CDR3 is TGCGCCAGCAGCCTGGACCGTCTCAGTGAGCAGTTCTTC. Its protein product is CASSLDRLSEQFF.

This clonotype was recorded many times. The CDR3 loop reads CASSSTTSYPGELFF. In DNA form, the CDR3 reads TGTGCCAGCAGCTCCACTACTAGTTACCCCGGGGAGCTGTTTTTT. V and J are TRBV7-9 and TRBJ2-2, with a tentative D call TRBD2 (5 bases). Between the trimmed V and J ends, which lost 4 bases and 6 bases, there was a span of 15 bases. Germline-derived CDR1 and CDR2 are SEHNR and FQNEAQ (reference sequence). The CDR3 covers 15 residues.

The chain has TRBV24-1 and TRBJ1-2, with a possible D match to TRBD1 (5 bases). Per germline, CDR1 KGHDR and CDR2 SFDVKD. The CDR3 runs to 12 residues. V dropped 7 bases and J dropped 10 bases, with 15 bases sitting between them. The CDR3 here is CATSEHGGDYTF. For the CDR3, the DNA is TGTGCCACCAGCGAACATGGGGGAGACTACACCTTC.

This clonotype was counted ten times or more. The junction differs from germline at one of its ends, possibly a read error. The chain uses TRBV5-1 and TRBJ2-5, with D possibly matching TRBD1 (6 bases). CDR3 length: 15 residues. Germline loops: CDR1 SGHRS, CDR2 YFSETQ. CDR3 amino acids: CASSLGQGYQETQYF. The CDR3 DNA reads TGTGCCAGCAGTTTAGGGCAGGGGTACCAAGAGACCCAGTACTTC.

This chain uses TRBV6-5 with TRBJ1-4, with TRBD1 matching 7 bases. The germline CDR1 and CDR2 sequences are MNHEY and SVGAGI. The CDR3 contains 15 residues. Losses at the gene ends were 4 bases for V and 4 bases for J; bases not matched to a gene: 6. CDR3 region: CASSSGTELNEKLFF. DNA of the CDR3: TGTGCCAGCAGTTCCGGGACAGAGCTTAATGAAAAACTGTTTTTT.

V and J are TRBV7-9 and TRBJ1-1; 7 bases are shared with TRBD1. The CDR3 contains 14 residues. Germline loops: CDR1 SEHNR, CDR2 FQNEAQ (reference sequence). The V and J ends lost 3 bases and 5 bases, in that order; junction bases with no gene match: 6. DNA for the CDR3: TGTGCCAGCAGCTTCCAGGGGGATTGGACTGAAGCTTTCTTT. Amino acids: CASSFQGDWTEAFF.

The V and J genes are TRBV18 and TRBJ2-1; the match to TRBD1 covers 8 bases. Germline-derived CDR1 and CDR2 are KGHSH and LQKENI. V dropped 6 bases and J dropped 12; count of bases not matched to a gene: 10. The CDR3 totals 13 residues. DNA of the CDR3: TGTGCCAGCTCCCAAATCAGGGGGCAACGGCAGTTCTTC. This translates into CASSQIRGQRQFF.

The V gene is TRBV6-1, the J gene TRBJ2-1; a weak D match, TRBD2 (7 bases). Germline CDR1 and CDR2: MNHNS and SASEGT. V shed 7 bases and J shed 5 bases, with 15 bases lying between them. The CDR3 loop spans 14 amino acids. The CDR3 DNA is TGTGCCAGCATTCCTGGGGGGGGGCACAATGAGCAGTTCTTC. Its protein product is CASIPGGGHNEQFF.

The genes are TRBV7-9 and TRBJ2-5; 7 bases fit TRBD1. This CDR3 contains 15 residues. Trimming at V came to 4 bases and at J to 4 bases, leaving 9 bases not matched to a gene. Germline CDR1 is SEHNR and CDR2 is FQNEAQ (reference sequence). The DNA of the CDR3 is TGTGCCAGCAGCTATTTACGGGACAGCCTAGAGACCCAGTACTTC. Its translation: CASSYLRDSLETQYF.

This clonotype came up many times. V and J are TRBV20-1 and TRBJ2-7, with D maybe TRBD2 (5 bases). V lost 3 bases and J 0 bases, leaving 6 bases between the germline ends. Germline loops: CDR1 DFQATT, CDR2 SNEGSKA (reference sequence). CDR3 length: 12 amino acids. The CDR3 DNA reads as TGCAGTGCTAGGGGGAGCTCCTACGAGCAGTACGTC. Amino acid sequence: CSARGSSYEQYV.

This clonotype came up a few times. The chain has TRBV5-6 and TRBJ1-5; possible D gene TRBD1, 6 bases. CDR3 length: 14 residues. CDR1 is SGHDT, CDR2 YYEEEE, per germline. The germline V and J ends were trimmed by 5 bases and 2 bases, with 11 bases remaining between them. CDR3 residues: CASSARGGNQPQHF. CDR3 sequence (DNA): TGTGCCAGCAGTGCCAGGGGTGGCAATCAGCCCCAGCATTTT.

This clonotype occurred many times. The J gene is TRBJ1-2, the V gene TRBV2, with 8 positions matching TRBD1. The junction had 8 bases not matched to a gene; V was cut back by 6 bases and J by 2 bases. In germline, CDR1 is SNHLY, CDR2 FYNNEI. The CDR3 spans 15 residues. CDR3 DNA: TGTGCCAGCAGGAAGGACAGGGTGGGGAACTATGGCTACACCTTC. Encoded protein: CASRKDRVGNYGYTF.

This clonotype was counted at least ten times. The chain is built from TRBV11-3 and TRBJ2-1; 14 nucleotides match TRBD2. CDR3 size: 15 residues. Germline assignment: CDR1 SGHNT and CDR2 YENEEA. V gave up 5 bases and J gave up 7 bases; unmatched junction bases: 4. The CDR3 region is CASSRLAGGGNEQFF. CDR3 nucleotide sequence: TGTGCCAGCAGCCGACTAGCGGGAGGGGGGAATGAGCAGTTCTTC.

V usage is TRBV18 and J usage is TRBJ1-1; TRBD1 matches at 8 bases. Germline CDR1 is KGHSH and CDR2 is LQKENI. V lost 5 bases to trimming and J lost 2 bases; unmatched junction nucleotides: 7. This CDR3 contains 15 residues. The CDR3 DNA is TGTGCCAGCTCAACCGGGACAGGCTTAAACACTGAAGCTTTCTTT. This translates into CASSTGTGLNTEAFF.

The gene calls are TRBV10-3 and TRBJ2-5; D may be TRBD1 (6 bases). The germline V gene encodes CDR1 ENHRY and CDR2 SYGVKD. V was cut by 3 bases and J by 4 bases, with 15 bases left in between. The CDR3 extends over 15 amino acids. The CDR3 DNA sequence: TGTGCCATCAGTGAAGGAACAGGGTGGCCAGAGACCCAGTACTTC. Its protein product is CAISEGTGWPETQYF.

V and J are TRBV27 and TRBJ2-1; 8 positions agree with TRBD1. V shed 6 bases and J 8 bases; nucleotides not matched to a gene: 12. The length of the CDR3 is 15 residues. The germline gives CDR1 MNHEY, CDR2 SMNVEV (reference sequence). The CDR3 loop is CASRATGDSLYEQFF. CDR3 coding DNA: TGTGCCAGCAGGGCGACAGGGGATTCTCTGTATGAGCAGTTCTTC.

The sample holds many counts of this clonotype. This chain connects TRBV7-8 to TRBJ2-7, with D maybe TRBD1 (6 bases). This CDR3 spans 15 amino acids. V was trimmed by 5 bases and J by 5 bases, leaving 19 bases between them. CDR1 is SGHVS and CDR2 is FQNEAQ in the germline V gene. In DNA, the CDR3 is TGTGCCAGCAGCAGGGGGTTGAGGGACGTAGACGAGCAGTACTTC. This encodes CASSRGLRDVDEQYF.

This chain links TRBV5-1 with TRBJ2-2; D remains unclear. Trimming pared 6 bases from V and 4 bases from J, leaving 13 bases between. Germline V gene sequence: CDR1 SGHRS, CDR2 YFSETQ. CDR3 size: 14 residues. CDR3 residues: CASKGGDLTGELFF. CDR3 in DNA: TGCGCCAGCAAGGGTGGGGATCTCACCGGGGAGCTGTTTTTT. Supplemented by reference TRBV5-1 and TRBJ2-2, the full variable domain reads KAGVTQTPRYLIKTRGQQVTLSCSPISGHRSVSWYQQTPGQGLQFLFEYFSETQRNKGNFPGRFSGRQFSNSRSEMNVSTLELGDSALYLCASKGGDLTGELFFGEGSRLTVL.

This clonotype was seen only a few times. The chain recombines TRBV6-5 with TRBJ2-5; TRBD2 matches at 8 bases. V was clipped by 1 base and J by 4 bases; unmatched bases: 11. The V gene's germline CDR1 is MNHEY and CDR2 SVGAGI. This CDR3 contains 17 residues. The DNA for the CDR3 is TGTGCCAGCAGTTACTTCGGCGGGGGGTTTAGAGGAGAGACCCAGTACTTC. Translating it yields CASSYFGGGFRGETQYF.

The chain uses TRBV29-1 and TRBJ1-2, with D uncertain. CDR3 size: 12 residues. The germline CDR1 and CDR2 sequences are SQVTM and ANQGSEA. With 3 bases removed from V and 2 bases from J, the gap between germline ends came to 7 bases. CDR3: CSVEIGNYGYTF. The CDR3 DNA reads TGCAGCGTTGAGATCGGGAACTATGGCTACACCTTC.

This clonotype was seen only a few times. V usage is TRBV15 and J usage is TRBJ2-5; possibly TRBD1 for D (6 bases). V was trimmed by 1 base and J by 7 bases, leaving 16 bases between them. The germline V gene encodes CDR1 LNHNV and CDR2 YYDKDF (reference sequence). There are 15 residues in the CDR3. This chain's CDR3 is CATSRATGPGGTQYF. In DNA form, the CDR3 reads TGTGCCACCAGCAGAGCAACAGGGCCTGGGGGGACCCAGTACTTC.

This clonotype was picked up a small number of times. The CDR3 coding sequence is TGTGCCAGCGGTACTGCGGGAGCGGAGCACTACGAGCAGTACTTC. This translates into CASGTAGAEHYEQYF. The chain uses TRBV28 and TRBJ2-7, with 7 bases that match TRBD2. The CDR3 contains 15 residues. The ends lost 8 bases at V and 3 bases at J; junction bases unmatched: 13. The germline V gene has CDR1 MDHEN and CDR2 SYDVKM.

This clonotype was detected ten times or more. The chain combines TRBV12-3 or TRBV12-4 with TRBJ1-2, with D unclear. The CDR3 runs to 13 residues. The germline V and J ends were trimmed by 3 bases and 4 bases, with 9 bases remaining between them. The CDR3 DNA sequence: TGTGCCAGCAGTTTGTCCGGGGTCTATGGCTACACCTTC. It is translated as CASSLSGVYGYTF.

The CDR3 region is CASWRAGGIYNEQFF. The CDR3 bases are TGTGCCAGCTGGCGAGCGGGGGGAATTTACAATGAGCAGTTCTTC. The chain has TRBV7-9 and TRBJ2-1, with 9 bases fitting TRBD2. Germline assignment: CDR1 SEHNR and CDR2 FQNEAQ (reference sequence). The J segment lost 4 bases and the V segment lost 8 bases, leaving 9 bases of the junction unmatched. This CDR3 has 15 residues.

This clonotype was observed a few times. The rearrangement joins TRBV6-1 to TRBJ2-3; possible D gene TRBD2, 6 bases. Trimming took off 6 bases at V and 1 base at J, with 14 bases between the two ends. CDR3 length equals 15 residues. From germline, CDR1 is MNHNS and CDR2 SASEGT. DNA of the CDR3: TGTGCCAGCAGAGACGATTGGGGGGGCACAGATACGCAGTATTTT. Its translation: CASRDDWGGTDTQYF.

The V call is TRBV7-9, the J call TRBJ1-1; no clear D gene. There are 14 residues in the CDR3. Trimming removed 4 bases from V and 3 bases from J, with 12 bases in between. Germline values: CDR1 SEHNR, CDR2 FQNEAQ (reference sequence). The CDR3 DNA follows: TGTGCCAGCAGCTCTTCGGCGAGGGACACTGAAGCTTTCTTT. Its protein product is CASSSSARDTEAFF. The whole variable domain, remainder taken from reference TRBV7-9 and TRBJ1-1, is DTGVSQNPRHKITKRGQNVTFRCDPISEHNRLYWYRQTLGQGPEFLTYFQNEAQLEKSRLLSDRFSAERPKGSFSTLEIQRTEQGDSAMYLCASSSSARDTEAFFGQGTRLTVV.